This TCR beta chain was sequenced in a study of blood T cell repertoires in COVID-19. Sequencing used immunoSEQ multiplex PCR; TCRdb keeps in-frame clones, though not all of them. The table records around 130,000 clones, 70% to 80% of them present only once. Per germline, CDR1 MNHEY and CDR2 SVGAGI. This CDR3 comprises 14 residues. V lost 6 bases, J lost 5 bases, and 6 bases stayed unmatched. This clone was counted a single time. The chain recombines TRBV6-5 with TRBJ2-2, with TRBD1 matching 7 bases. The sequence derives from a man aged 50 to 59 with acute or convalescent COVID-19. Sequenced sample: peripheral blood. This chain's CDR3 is CASRGQTRTGELFF. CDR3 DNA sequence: TGTGCCAGCAGGGGACAGACTCGGACCGGGGAGCTGTTTTTT.